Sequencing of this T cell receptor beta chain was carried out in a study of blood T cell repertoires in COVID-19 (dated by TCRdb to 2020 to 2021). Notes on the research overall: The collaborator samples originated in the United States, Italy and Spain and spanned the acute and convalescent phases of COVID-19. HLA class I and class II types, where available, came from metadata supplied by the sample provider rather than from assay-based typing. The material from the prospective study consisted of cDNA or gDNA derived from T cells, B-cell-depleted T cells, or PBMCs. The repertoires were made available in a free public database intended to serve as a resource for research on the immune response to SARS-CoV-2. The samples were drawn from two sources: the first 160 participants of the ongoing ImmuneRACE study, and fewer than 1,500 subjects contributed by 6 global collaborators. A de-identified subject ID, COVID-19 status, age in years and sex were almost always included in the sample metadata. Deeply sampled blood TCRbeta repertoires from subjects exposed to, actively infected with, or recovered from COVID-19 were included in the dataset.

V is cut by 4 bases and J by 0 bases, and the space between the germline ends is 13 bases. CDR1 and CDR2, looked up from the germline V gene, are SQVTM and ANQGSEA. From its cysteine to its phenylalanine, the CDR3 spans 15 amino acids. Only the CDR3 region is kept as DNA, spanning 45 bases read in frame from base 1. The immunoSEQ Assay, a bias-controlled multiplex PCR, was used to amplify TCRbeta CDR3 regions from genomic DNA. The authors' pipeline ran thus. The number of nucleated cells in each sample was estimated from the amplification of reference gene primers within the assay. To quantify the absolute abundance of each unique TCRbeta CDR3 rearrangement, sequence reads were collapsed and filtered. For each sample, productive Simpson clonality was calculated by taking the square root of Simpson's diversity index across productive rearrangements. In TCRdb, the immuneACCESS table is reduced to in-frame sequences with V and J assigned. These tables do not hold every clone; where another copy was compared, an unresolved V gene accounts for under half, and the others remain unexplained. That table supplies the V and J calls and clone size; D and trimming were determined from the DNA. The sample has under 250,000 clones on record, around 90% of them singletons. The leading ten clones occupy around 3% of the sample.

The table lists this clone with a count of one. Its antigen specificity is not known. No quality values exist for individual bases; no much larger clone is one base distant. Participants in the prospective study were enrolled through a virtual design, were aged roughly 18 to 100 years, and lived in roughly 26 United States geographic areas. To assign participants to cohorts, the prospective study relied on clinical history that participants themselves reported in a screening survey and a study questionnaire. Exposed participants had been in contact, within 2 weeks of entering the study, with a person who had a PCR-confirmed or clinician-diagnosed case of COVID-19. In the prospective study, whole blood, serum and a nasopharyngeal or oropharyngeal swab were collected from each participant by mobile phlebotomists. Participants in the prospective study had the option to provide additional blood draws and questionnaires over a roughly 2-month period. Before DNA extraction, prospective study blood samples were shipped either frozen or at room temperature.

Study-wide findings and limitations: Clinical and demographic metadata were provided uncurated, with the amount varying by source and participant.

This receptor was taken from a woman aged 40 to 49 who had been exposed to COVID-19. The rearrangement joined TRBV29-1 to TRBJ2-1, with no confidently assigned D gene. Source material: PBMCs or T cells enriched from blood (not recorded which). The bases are TGCAGCGTTGGAAACAGCCCGAGCTCCTACAATGAGCAGTTCTTC. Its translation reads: CSVGNSPSSYNEQFF.